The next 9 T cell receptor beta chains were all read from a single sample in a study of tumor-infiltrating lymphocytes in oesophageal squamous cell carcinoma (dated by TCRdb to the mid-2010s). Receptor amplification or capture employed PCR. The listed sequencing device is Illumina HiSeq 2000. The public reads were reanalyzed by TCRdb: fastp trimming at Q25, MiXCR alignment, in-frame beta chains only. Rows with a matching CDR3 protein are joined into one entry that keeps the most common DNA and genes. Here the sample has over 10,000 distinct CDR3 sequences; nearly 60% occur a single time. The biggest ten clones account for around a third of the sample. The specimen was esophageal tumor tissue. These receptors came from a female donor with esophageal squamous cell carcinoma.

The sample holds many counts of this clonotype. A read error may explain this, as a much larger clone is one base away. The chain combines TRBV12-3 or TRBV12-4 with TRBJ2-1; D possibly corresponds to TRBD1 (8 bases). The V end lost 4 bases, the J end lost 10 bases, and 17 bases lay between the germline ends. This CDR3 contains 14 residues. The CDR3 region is CASSSSTGDYEQFF. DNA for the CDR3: TGTGCCAGCAGTTCCTCGACAGGGGACTACGAGCAGTTCTTC.

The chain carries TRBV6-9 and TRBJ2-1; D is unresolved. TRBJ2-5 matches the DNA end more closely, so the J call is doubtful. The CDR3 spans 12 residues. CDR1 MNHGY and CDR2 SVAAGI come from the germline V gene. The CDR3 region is CASTQAQETQYF. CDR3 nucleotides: TGTGCCAGCACCCAGGCGCAAGAGACCCAGTACTTC.

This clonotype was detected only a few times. The CDR3 protein is CASSLFRIGFYEQYF. In nucleotides, the CDR3 is TGTGCCAGCAGCTTATTTCGTATTGGTTTCTACGAGCAGTACTTC. The chain links TRBV11-2 to TRBJ2-5; D remains ambiguous. The J call may not be correct, given that the DNA end is closer to TRBJ2-7. The CDR3 is 15 residues long. Germline CDR1 and CDR2: SGHAT and FQNNGV.

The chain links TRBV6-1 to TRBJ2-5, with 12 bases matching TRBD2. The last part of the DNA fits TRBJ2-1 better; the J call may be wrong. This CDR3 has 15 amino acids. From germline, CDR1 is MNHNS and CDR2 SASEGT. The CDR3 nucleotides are TGTGCCAGCAGTTCCGGACTAGCGGGGTACAATGAGCAGTTCTTC. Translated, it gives CASSSGLAGYNEQFF.

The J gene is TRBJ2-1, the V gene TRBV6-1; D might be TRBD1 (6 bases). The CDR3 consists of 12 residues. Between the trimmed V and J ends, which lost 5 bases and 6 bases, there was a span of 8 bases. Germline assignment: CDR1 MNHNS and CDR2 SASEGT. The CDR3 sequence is CASSRQANEQFF. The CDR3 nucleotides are TGTGCCAGCAGTCGACAGGCCAATGAGCAGTTCTTC.

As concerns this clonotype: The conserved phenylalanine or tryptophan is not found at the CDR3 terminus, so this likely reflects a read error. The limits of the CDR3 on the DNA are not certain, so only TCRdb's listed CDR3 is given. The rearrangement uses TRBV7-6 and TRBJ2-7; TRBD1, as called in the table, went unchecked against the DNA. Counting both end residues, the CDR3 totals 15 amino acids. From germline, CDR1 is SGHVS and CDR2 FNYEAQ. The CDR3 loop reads CASSPMGNYEQYFGA.

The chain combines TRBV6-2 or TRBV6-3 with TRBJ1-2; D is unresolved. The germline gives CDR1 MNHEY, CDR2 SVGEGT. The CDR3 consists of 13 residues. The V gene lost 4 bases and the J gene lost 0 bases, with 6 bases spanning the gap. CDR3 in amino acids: CASSSGANYGYTF. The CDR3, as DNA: TGTGCCAGCAGTTCGGGTGCTAACTATGGCTACACCTTC.

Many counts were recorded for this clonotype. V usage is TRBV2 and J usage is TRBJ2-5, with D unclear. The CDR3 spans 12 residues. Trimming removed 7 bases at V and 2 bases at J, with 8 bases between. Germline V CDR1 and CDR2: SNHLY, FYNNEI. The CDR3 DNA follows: TGTGCCAGCAAGCGCTCACAAGAGACCCAGTACTTC. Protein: CASKRSQETQYF.

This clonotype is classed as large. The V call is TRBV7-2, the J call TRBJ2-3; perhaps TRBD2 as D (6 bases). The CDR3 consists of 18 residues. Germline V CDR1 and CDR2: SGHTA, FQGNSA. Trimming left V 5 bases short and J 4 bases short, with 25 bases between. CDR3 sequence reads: CASSPQLIWGELADTQYF. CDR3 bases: TGTGCCAGCAGCCCTCAGCTGATCTGGGGGGAGCTGGCAGATACGCAGTATTTT.